This entry features one TCR beta chain sequence. Its matching antigen is unknown. These data originate in a study of CD8 T cells in ankylosing spondylitis. Regarding the study as a whole: For ankylosing spondylitis blood, a TCR beta motif of fewer than 10 highly homologous variants appeared characteristic.

V trimming: 2 bases; J trimming: 3 bases; junction bases outside the gene matches: 3. The germline CDR1 and CDR2 sequences are SGHTA and FQGNSA. This CDR3 contains 15 residues. Each CDR3 protein gets one entry after TCRdb re-called the 5' RACE reads with MiXCR. The sample records more than 250,000 distinct CDR3 sequences, roughly 8% being singletons. The rearrangement joins TRBV7-2 to TRBJ2-1; 8 bases fit TRBD2. Sequenced sample: blood, either unsorted or a sorted T cell fraction (not recorded which). The clonotype originates from a male donor with ankylosing spondylitis. CDR3 sequence: CASSLISGDYNEQFF. The CDR3 region has the DNA TGTGCCAGCAGCTTAATTAGCGGGGACTACAATGAGCAGTTCTTC.